This T cell receptor (beta chain) was profiled in a study of cytomegalovirus exposure and HLA in healthy donors. The CDR3 totals 16 residues. The germline V and J ends were trimmed by 0 bases and 0 bases, with 11 bases remaining between them. The germline CDR1 and CDR2 sequences are PRHDT and FYEKMQ (reference sequence). 60 Vbeta and 13 Jbeta primers were used in PCR. Only in-frame clones appear in the TCRdb table, and some are missing; sequencing was by immunoSEQ multiplex PCR. There are about 90,000 clones in the sample; roughly 72% occur only once, and about a fifth lies in the top ten. This clone was counted between two and nine times.

The sequenced material came from PBMCs. This chain uses TRBV13 with TRBJ1-1; D is uncertain. The TCR comes from a man aged 30-40 years in good health and CMV-seropositive. CDR3 sequence reads: CASSLGGRRVNTEAFF. The CDR3 nucleotides read TGTGCCAGCAGCTTAGGGGGTAGGAGAGTGAACACTGAAGCTTTCTTT.